Below, 21 T cell receptor beta chains from the same sample are listed, as sequenced in a study of blood T cell repertoires in COVID-19 (dated by TCRdb to about 2020). Libraries were built with the immunoSEQ multiplex PCR assay. TCRdb provides this immuneACCESS table in a form limited to in-frame rearrangements. Some clones are lacking; in checked studies, under half of them reflect an unresolved V gene, and why the rest are absent is not known. Here the sample has about 180,000 clones; roughly nine tenths occur a single time. Under 25% of the sample lies in the top ten. Sequencing was performed on peripheral blood. The receptor set was obtained from a man between 65 and 80 years old with active or convalescent COVID-19.

The chain combines TRBV5-1 with TRBJ2-7, with 11 bases identical to TRBD2. The trim removed 0 bases at V and 0 bases at J, leaving 2 bases unmatched. The CDR3 loop spans 16 amino acids. Germline V gene data show CDR1 as SGHRS and CDR2 as YFSETQ. CDR3 region: CASSLGGLAVSYEQYF. CDR3 coding DNA: TGCGCCAGCAGCTTGGGGGGACTAGCGGTCTCCTACGAGCAGTACTTC.

This sequence joins TRBV11-2 and TRBJ2-1; TRBD2 aligns across 8 bases. CDR1 is SGHAT, CDR2 FQNNGV, per germline. V trimming: 3 bases; J trimming: 0 bases; junction bases outside the gene matches: 1. The CDR3 is 15 amino acids. The CDR3 loop reads CASSFSGISYNEQFF. The CDR3 nucleotides are TGTGCCAGCAGCTTTAGCGGGATCTCCTACAATGAGCAGTTCTTC.

The J gene is TRBJ1-4, the V gene TRBV5-1; D is unclear. Germline assignment: CDR1 SGHRS and CDR2 YFSETQ. The CDR3 is 16 amino acids. Trimming left V 4 bases short and J 8 bases short, with 21 bases between. In DNA, the CDR3 is TGCGCCAGCAGCCCTGGAGGAGGGTCCGCTACGGAAAAACTGTTTTTT. It codes for CASSPGGGSATEKLFF.

This chain links TRBV29-1 with TRBJ2-5; D perhaps matches TRBD2 (7 bases). From germline, CDR1 is SQVTM and CDR2 ANQGSEA. Trimming removed 6 bases from V and 4 bases from J, with 18 bases in between. This CDR3 has 14 residues. This chain's CDR3 is CSVLGGGLLETQYF. The CDR3 DNA is TGCAGCGTCCTTGGGGGGGGCTTATTAGAGACCCAGTACTTC.

Only a few counts were recorded for this clone. V usage is TRBV20-1 and J usage is TRBJ2-1, with D possibly TRBD2 on 5 matching bases. Germline V gene lookup returns CDR1 DFQATT and CDR2 SNEGSKA (reference sequence). V lost 4 bases and J 10 bases, leaving 11 bases between the germline ends. The CDR3 has 11 amino acids. The CDR3 DNA is TGCAGTGCTATCGGAGGTGTCGAGCAGTTCTTC. As protein: CSAIGGVEQFF.

The rearrangement joins TRBV30 to TRBJ2-3, with 12 bases lining up with TRBD2. J lost 6 bases, V lost 6 bases, and 10 bases had no gene match. Germline V lookup: CDR1 GTSNPN, CDR2 SVGIG (reference sequence). The CDR3 loop spans 15 amino acids. In DNA form, the CDR3 reads TGTGCCTGCAGCGGACTAGCGGGGACCAGGGATACGCAGTATTTT. Protein sequence: CACSGLAGTRDTQYF.

The CDR3 reads CASTWDRSLRQPQHF. CDR3 coding DNA: TGTGCCAGCACCTGGGACAGGTCCCTCCGTCAGCCCCAGCATTTT. V and J are TRBV2 and TRBJ1-5, with TRBD1 identical over 8 bases. From germline, CDR1 is SNHLY and CDR2 FYNNEI. J was trimmed by 6 bases and V by 7 bases; bases with no gene match: 11. The CDR3 length is 15 residues. Variable domain in full (rest from reference TRBV2 and TRBJ1-5): EPEVTQTPSHQVTQMGQEVILRCVPISNHLYFYWYRQILGQKVEFLVSFYNNEISEKSEIFDDQFSVERPDGSNFTLKIRSTKLEDSAMYFCASTWDRSLRQPQHFGDGTRLSIL.

Here the CDR3 reads CASSAGNQPQHF. Here the CDR3 DNA reads TGTGCCAGCAGCGCAGGGAATCAGCCCCAGCATTTT. J is TRBJ1-5 and V is TRBV6-1; perhaps TRBD1 as D (5 bases). Germline assignment: CDR1 MNHNS and CDR2 SASEGT. The CDR3 runs 12 residues. The ends were cut back, 6 bases at V and 4 bases at J, with 7 bases in the middle.

The rearrangement uses TRBV7-2 and TRBJ2-6, with 8 bases matching TRBD2. CDR1 SGHTA and CDR2 FQGNSA come from the germline V gene. The CDR3 has 18 amino acids. J lost 0 bases, V lost 2 bases, and 6 bases had no gene match. The CDR3 DNA follows: TGTGCCAGCAGCTTACGGGTAGCGGGGAGCTCTGGGGCCAACGTCCTGACTTTC. Translated: CASSLRVAGSSGANVLTF.

The chain is built from TRBV5-1 and TRBJ1-2; 7 bases are a match to TRBD1. CDR1 is SGHRS, CDR2 YFSETQ, per germline. With V trimmed by 3 bases and J by 7 bases, 12 bases remained unmatched. The CDR3 loop spans 15 amino acids. For the CDR3, the DNA is TGCGCCAGCAGCTGGGGAACAGGGGCGTCGGGTGGCTACACCTTC. The encoded protein is CASSWGTGASGGYTF. Full variable domain (rest looked up from reference TRBV5-1 and TRBJ1-2): KAGVTQTPRYLIKTRGQQVTLSCSPISGHRSVSWYQQTPGQGLQFLFEYFSETQRNKGNFPGRFSGRQFSNSRSEMNVSTLELGDSALYLCASSWGTGASGGYTFGSGTRLTVV.

The rearrangement links TRBV5-1 to TRBJ1-2; unclear D gene. Per germline, CDR1 SGHRS and CDR2 YFSETQ. The CDR3 consists of 15 residues. V was cut by 4 bases and J by 7 bases, with 20 bases left in between. The CDR3 here is CASSRPGLGEGGYTF. In DNA, the CDR3 is TGCGCCAGCAGCCGCCCGGGCCTCGGGGAGGGTGGCTACACCTTC.

This chain links TRBV9 with TRBJ2-5; D not certain. Germline lookup yields CDR1 SGDLS and CDR2 YYNGEE. The V gene lost 0 bases and the J gene lost 1 base, with 13 bases spanning the gap. The CDR3 runs 16 residues. The DNA for the CDR3 is TGTGCCAGCAGCGTAGGAGGCTTCAGTAGCCAAGAGACCCAGTACTTC. It yields the protein CASSVGGFSSQETQYF.

The rearrangement uses TRBV11-3 and TRBJ2-3, with 8 bases fitting TRBD1. Germline V CDR1 and CDR2: SGHNT, YENEEA. This CDR3 contains 15 residues. Trimming removed 1 base from V and 1 base from J; junction bases left unmatched: 1. The CDR3 region is CASSLAGGGTDTQYF. The CDR3 region has the DNA TGTGCCAGCAGCTTAGCAGGGGGCGGCACAGATACGCAGTATTTT.

The chain recombines TRBV6-5 with TRBJ1-6; perhaps TRBD1 as D (5 bases). CDR1 and CDR2 (germline): MNHEY, SVGAGI. V lost 7 bases and J lost 2, with 9 bases in between. The CDR3 consists of 14 residues. This chain's CDR3 is CASTWGPYNSPLHF. Written as DNA, the CDR3 is TGTGCCAGCACTTGGGGCCCCTATAATTCACCCCTCCACTTT.

The chain couples TRBV3-1 (or the pseudogene TRBV3-2) to TRBJ1-2; possibly TRBD1 for D (5 bases). The CDR3 is 14 amino acids. The germline CDR1 and CDR2 sequences are LGHDT and YNNKEL (reference sequence). Trimming stripped 1 base from V and 14 bases from J, with 20 bases between. The chain's CDR3 is CASSQAGFQMWLTF. The CDR3, as DNA: TGTGCCAGCAGCCAAGCAGGGTTTCAAATGTGGTTGACCTTC.

This chain joins TRBV25-1 and TRBJ1-4; D is unclear. Trimming removed 4 bases from V and 0 bases from J, with 15 bases in between. The length of the CDR3 is 17 residues. Germline V lookup: CDR1 MGHDK, CDR2 SYGVNS. CDR3 DNA sequence: TGTGCCAGCAGTGGCTCCTGGGGAGCAGCAACTAATGAAAAACTGTTTTTT. Protein: CASSGSWGAATNEKLFF.

This clone was seen a handful of times. The rearrangement joins TRBV4-1 to TRBJ2-5; TRBD2 matches at 8 bases. Germline CDR1 MGHRA, CDR2 YSYEKL. The CDR3 covers 15 residues. V was pared by 1 base and J by 5 bases, with 6 bases of the junction left unmatched. CDR3 sequence: CASSQGRGAPETQYF. CDR3 sequence (DNA): TGCGCCAGCAGCCAAGGGCGGGGGGCTCCGGAGACCCAGTACTTC.

The chain couples TRBV5-1 to TRBJ1-2; TRBD1 is a possible D gene (6 bases). Germline lookup yields CDR1 SGHRS and CDR2 YFSETQ. V shed 6 bases and J shed 6 bases, with 18 bases lying between them. This CDR3 comprises 14 residues. The CDR3: CASTLGRGLNGYTF. In DNA form, the CDR3 reads TGCGCCAGCACTCTGGGGCGGGGGCTCAATGGCTACACCTTC.

The chain has TRBV11-2 and TRBJ2-1; 9 bases line up with TRBD2. With 0 bases clipped from V and 7 bases from J, the junction kept 7 bases outside the gene matches. This CDR3 comprises 16 residues. Germline V lookup: CDR1 SGHAT, CDR2 FQNNGV. The DNA for the CDR3 is TGTGCCAGCAGCTTAGAAAGTCGCGGGAGGGCGAATGAGCAGTTCTTC. Translating gives CASSLESRGRANEQFF. The variable domain in full, completed from reference TRBV11-2 and TRBJ2-1, reads EAGVAQSPRYKIIEKRQSVAFWCNPISGHATLYWYQQILGQGPKLLIQFQNNGVVDDSQLPKDRFSAERLKGVDSTLKIQPAKLEDSAVYLCASSLESRGRANEQFFGPGTRLTVL.

The rearrangement joins TRBV28 to TRBJ2-7; D may be TRBD1 (5 bases). The V end was cut by 6 bases, the J end by 2 bases, with 11 bases between. The germline V gene encodes CDR1 MDHEN and CDR2 SYDVKM. The CDR3 covers 13 residues. CDR3 coding DNA: TGTGCCAGCAGCCCCAGACAGACCTACGAGCAGTACTTC. Translation gives CASSPRQTYEQYF.

In its sample, this clone was seen once. The chain links TRBV29-1 to TRBJ2-3, with D possibly matching TRBD1 (6 bases). Germline V gene data show CDR1 as SQVTM and CDR2 as ANQGSEA. Between the trimmed V and J ends, which lost 1 base and 4 bases, there was a span of 18 bases. This CDR3 contains 16 residues. The CDR3 coding sequence is TGCAGCGTTGAAGGGAAAGGGCAGGGGTTCCCAGATACGCAGTATTTT. Protein sequence: CSVEGKGQGFPDTQYF.